What follows is one T cell receptor beta chain and its context. This may come from a read error, since a much larger clone is one base off. Template-switch 5'RACE cDNA synthesis added a 10-nucleotide unique molecular identifier. TCRdb used MiXCR to reprocess the 5' RACE reads, holding one entry per CDR3 protein. The sample consists of tens of thousands of distinct CDR3 sequences, roughly 4.3% of them appearing once. This sample is drawn from a study of neurological immune-mediated disorders. CDR3 size: 14 residues. Germline lookup yields CDR1 SEHNR and CDR2 FQNEAQ (reference sequence). The unsorted libraries had their origin in 2 million PBMCs stored at -80 C.

The receptor's source is a young man with multiple sclerosis. The chain couples TRBV7-9 to TRBJ1-5; 7 nucleotides align to TRBD1. Input material: PBMCs. The DNA for the CDR3 is TGTGCCAGCAGCCCGGGACAGCAAAATCAGCCCCAGAATTTT. Translation: CASSPGQQNQPQNF.